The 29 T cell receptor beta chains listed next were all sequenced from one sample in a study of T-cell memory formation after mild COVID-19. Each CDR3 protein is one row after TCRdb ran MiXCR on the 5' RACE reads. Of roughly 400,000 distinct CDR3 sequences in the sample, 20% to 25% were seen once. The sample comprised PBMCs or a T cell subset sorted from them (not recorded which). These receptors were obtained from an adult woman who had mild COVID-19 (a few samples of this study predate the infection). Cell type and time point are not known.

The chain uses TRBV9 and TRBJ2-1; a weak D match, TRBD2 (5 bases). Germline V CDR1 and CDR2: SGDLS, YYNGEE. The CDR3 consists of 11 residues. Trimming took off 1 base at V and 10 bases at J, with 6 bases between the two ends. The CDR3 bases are TGTGCCAGCAGCGTACCGGGGGAGCAGTTCTTC. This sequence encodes CASSVPGEQFF.

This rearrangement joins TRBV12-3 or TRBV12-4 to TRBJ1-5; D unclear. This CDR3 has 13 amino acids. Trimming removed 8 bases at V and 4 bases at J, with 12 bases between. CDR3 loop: CASSVVGNQPQHF. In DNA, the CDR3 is TGTGCCAGCTCCGTAGTGGGGAATCAGCCCCAGCATTTT.

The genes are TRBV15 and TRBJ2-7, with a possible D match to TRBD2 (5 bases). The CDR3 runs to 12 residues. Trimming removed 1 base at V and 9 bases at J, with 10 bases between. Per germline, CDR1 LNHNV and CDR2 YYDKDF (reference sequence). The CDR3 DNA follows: TGTGCCACCAGCAGAGGTACCGCGGGGCAGTACTTC. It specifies CATSRGTAGQYF.

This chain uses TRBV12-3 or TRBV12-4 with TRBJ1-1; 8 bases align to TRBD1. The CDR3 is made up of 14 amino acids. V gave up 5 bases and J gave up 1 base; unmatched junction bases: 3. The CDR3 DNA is TGTGCCAGCAGTCAGGGGGCGGGGAACACTGAAGCTTTCTTT. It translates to CASSQGAGNTEAFF.

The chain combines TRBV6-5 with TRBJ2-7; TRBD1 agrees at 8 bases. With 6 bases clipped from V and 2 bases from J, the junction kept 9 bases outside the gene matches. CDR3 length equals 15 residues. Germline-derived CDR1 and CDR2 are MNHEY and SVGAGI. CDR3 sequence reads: CASRQTGGVPYEQYF. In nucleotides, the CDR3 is TGTGCCAGCAGGCAAACAGGGGGAGTACCCTACGAGCAGTACTTC.

CDR3 DNA sequence: TGTGCCAGCAGCGTAGATTGGACAGGGTTGGTCGAGCAGTACTTC. Its translation is CASSVDWTGLVEQYF. This rearrangement joins TRBV9 to TRBJ2-7, with TRBD1 matching 8 bases. V shed 0 bases, J shed 6 bases, and the junction held 8 bases outside the gene matches. This CDR3 spans 15 amino acids. Germline assignment: CDR1 SGDLS and CDR2 YYNGEE.

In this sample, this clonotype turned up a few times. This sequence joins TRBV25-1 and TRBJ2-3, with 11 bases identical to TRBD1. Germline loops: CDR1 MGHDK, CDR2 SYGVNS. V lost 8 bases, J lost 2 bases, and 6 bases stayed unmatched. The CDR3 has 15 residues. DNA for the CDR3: TGTGCCAGCCACGGACAGGGGGCACCCACAGATACGCAGTATTTT. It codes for CASHGQGAPTDTQYF.

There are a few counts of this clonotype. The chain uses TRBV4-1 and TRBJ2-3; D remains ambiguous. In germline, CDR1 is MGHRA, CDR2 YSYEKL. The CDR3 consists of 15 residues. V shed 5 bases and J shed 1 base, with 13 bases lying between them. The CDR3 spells CASSKMTLGTDTQYF. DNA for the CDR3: TGCGCCAGCAGCAAAATGACACTGGGCACAGATACGCAGTATTTT.

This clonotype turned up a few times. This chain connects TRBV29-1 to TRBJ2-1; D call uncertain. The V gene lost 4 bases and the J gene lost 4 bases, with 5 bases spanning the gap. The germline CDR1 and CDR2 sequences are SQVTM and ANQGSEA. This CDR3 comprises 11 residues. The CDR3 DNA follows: TGCAGCGTTGTTTTGTACAATGAGCAGTTCTTC. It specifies CSVVLYNEQFF.

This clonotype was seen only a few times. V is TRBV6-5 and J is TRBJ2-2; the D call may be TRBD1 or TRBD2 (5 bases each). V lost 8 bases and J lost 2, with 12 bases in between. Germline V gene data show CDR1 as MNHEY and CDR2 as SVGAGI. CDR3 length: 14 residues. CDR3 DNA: TGTGCCAGCGGGGGACGGCTAAACACCGGGGAGCTGTTTTTT. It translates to CASGGRLNTGELFF.

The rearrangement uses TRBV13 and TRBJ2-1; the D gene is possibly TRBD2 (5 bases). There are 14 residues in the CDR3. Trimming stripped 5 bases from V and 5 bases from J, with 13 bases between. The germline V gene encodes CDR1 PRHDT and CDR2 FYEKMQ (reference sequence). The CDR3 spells CASSLRGNHNEQFF. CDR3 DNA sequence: TGTGCCAGCAGCCTCAGAGGGAACCACAATGAGCAGTTCTTC.

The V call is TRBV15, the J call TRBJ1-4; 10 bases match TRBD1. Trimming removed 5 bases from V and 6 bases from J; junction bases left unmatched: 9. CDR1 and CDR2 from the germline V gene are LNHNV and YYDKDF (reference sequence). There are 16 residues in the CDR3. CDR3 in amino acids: CATSAGQGNLDEKLFF. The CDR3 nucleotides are TGTGCCACCAGCGCGGGACAGGGGAATCTGGATGAAAAACTGTTTTTT.

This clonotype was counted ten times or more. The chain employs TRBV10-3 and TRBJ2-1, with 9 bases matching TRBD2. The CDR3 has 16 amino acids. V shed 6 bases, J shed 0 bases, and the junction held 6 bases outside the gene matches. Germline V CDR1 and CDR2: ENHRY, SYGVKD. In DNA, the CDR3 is TGTGCCATCAGAGGAGTTAGCGGGAGCTCCTACAATGAGCAGTTCTTC. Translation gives CAIRGVSGSSYNEQFF.

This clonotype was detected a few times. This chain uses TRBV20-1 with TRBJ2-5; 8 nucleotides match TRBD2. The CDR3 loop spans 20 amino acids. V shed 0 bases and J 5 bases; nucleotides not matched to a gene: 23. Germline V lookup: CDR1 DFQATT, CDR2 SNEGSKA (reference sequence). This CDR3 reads CSARERSIPSGSGGLETQYF. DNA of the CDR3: TGCAGTGCTAGAGAGCGATCGATACCTTCCGGGAGCGGGGGATTGGAGACCCAGTACTTC.

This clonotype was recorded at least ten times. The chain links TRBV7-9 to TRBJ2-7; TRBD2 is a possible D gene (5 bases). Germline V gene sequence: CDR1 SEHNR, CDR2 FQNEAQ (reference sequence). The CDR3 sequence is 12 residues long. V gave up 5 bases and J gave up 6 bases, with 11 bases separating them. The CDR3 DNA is TGTGCCAGCAGCATCCTTAGCGCCGAGCAGTACTTC. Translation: CASSILSAEQYF.

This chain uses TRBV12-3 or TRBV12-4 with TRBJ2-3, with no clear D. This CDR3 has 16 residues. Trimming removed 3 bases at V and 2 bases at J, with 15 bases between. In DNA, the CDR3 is TGTGCCAGCAGTTTCGCGCAAACCATACTCACAGATACGCAGTATTTT. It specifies CASSFAQTILTDTQYF.

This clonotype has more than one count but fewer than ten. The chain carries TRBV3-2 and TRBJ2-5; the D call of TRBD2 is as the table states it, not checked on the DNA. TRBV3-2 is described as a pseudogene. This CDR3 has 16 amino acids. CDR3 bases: TGTGCCAGCAGCCAAGAAACGCGGAAGGCCCAAGAGACCCAGTACTTC. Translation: CASSQETRKAQETQYF.

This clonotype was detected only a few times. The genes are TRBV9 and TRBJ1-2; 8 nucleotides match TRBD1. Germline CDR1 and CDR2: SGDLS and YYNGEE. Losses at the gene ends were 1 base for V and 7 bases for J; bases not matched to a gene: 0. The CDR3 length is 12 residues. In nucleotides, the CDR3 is TGTGCCAGCAGCGTACAGGGGGCTGGCTACACCTTC. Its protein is CASSVQGAGYTF.

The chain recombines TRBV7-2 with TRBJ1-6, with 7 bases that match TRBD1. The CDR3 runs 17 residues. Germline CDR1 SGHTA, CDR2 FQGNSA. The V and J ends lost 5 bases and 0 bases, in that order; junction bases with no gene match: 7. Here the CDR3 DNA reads TGTGCCAGCAGCCCAAGGACAGGTCGCTCCTATAATTCACCCCTCCACTTT. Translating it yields CASSPRTGRSYNSPLHF.

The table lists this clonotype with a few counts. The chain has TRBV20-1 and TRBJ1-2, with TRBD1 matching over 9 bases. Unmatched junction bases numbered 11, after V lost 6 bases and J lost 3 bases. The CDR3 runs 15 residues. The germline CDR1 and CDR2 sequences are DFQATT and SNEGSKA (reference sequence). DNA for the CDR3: TGCAGTGCCTTGGGACAGGGCTGGTTGGACTATGGCTACACCTTC. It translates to CSALGQGWLDYGYTF.

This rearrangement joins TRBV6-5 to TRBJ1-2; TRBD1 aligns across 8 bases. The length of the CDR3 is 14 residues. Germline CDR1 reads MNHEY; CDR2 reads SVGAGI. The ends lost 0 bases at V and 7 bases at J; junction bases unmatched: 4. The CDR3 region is CASSYSGTGGGYTF. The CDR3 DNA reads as TGTGCCAGCAGTTACTCGGGGACAGGTGGTGGCTACACCTTC.

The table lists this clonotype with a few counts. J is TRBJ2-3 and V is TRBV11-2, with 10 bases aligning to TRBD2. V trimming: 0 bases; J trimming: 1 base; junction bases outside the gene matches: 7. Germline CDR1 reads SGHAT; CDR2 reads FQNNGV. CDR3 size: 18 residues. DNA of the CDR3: TGTGCCAGCAGCTTAGATCGCGGCCTAGCGGGGGGCACAGATACGCAGTATTTT. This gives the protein CASSLDRGLAGGTDTQYF.

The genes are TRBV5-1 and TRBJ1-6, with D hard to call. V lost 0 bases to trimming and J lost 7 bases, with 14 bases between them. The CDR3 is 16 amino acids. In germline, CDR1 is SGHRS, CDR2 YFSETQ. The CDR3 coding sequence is TGCGCCAGCAGCTTGGACCCATCCCGTCAAAATTCACCCCTCCACTTT. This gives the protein CASSLDPSRQNSPLHF.

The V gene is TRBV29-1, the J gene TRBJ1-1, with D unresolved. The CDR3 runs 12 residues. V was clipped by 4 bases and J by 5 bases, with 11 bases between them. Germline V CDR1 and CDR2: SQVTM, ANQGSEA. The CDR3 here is CSVVSGVTEAFF. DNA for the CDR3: TGCAGCGTTGTGAGTGGGGTGACTGAAGCTTTCTTT.

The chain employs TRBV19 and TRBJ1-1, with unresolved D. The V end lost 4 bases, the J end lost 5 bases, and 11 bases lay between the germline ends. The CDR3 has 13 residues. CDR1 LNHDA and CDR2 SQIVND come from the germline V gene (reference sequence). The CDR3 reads CASSTMIGTEAFF. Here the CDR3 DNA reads TGTGCCAGTAGTACAATGATCGGGACTGAAGCTTTCTTT.

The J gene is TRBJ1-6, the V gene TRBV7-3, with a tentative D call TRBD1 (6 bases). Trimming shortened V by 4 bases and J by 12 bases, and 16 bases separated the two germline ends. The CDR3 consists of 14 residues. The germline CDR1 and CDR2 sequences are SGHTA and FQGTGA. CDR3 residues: CASSSGHRGEPLHF. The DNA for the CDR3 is TGTGCCAGCAGCTCGGGACATAGGGGTGAACCCCTCCACTTT.

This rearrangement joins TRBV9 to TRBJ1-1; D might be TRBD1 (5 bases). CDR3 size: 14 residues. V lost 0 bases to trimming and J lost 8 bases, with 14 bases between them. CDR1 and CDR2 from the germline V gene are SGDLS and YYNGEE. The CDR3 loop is CASSVEAGSLEAFF. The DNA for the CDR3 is TGTGCCAGCAGCGTAGAGGCAGGGTCGCTAGAAGCTTTCTTT.

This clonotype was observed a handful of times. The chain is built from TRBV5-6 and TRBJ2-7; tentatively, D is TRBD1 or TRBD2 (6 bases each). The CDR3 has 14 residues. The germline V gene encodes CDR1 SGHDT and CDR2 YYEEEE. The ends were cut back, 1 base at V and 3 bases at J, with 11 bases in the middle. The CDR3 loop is CASSLRRGFYEQYF. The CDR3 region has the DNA TGTGCCAGCAGCTTGAGGAGGGGGTTCTACGAGCAGTACTTC.

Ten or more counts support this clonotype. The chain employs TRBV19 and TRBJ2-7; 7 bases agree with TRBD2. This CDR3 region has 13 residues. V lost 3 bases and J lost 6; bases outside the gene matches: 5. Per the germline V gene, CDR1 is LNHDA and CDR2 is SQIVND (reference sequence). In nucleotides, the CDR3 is TGTGCCAGTAGTATCGTCAGGGAGGGCGAGCAGTACTTC. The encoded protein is CASSIVREGEQYF.